This T cell receptor beta chain was obtained from a study of shared clonotypes between healthy human individuals. Whole-study context: Donors had three CD4 naive, three CD4 memory, two CD8 naive and one CD8 memory plate apiece. Findings of the study overall: It was the non-shared clonotypes that had lower generation probabilities than clonotypes shared by all four donors. A few donors held around 5% of naive CD4 clonotypes in common.

Details on this clone: Its specificity is not known.

It was CD45RO-negative cells, positively selected for CCR7, that made up naive CD8 cells, with terminally differentiated effector memory CD45RA+ cells excluded. Germline trimming cut 7 bases from V and 6 bases from J; bases unmatched to any gene: 11. The CDR3 runs 16 residues. Germline-derived CDR1 and CDR2 are LNHDA and SQIVND (reference sequence). Data came from immunoSEQ multiplex PCR; TCRdb stores just in-frame clones and leaves some out. The top ten hold approximately 0.11% of the sample, which has approximately 600,000 clones, around 96% seen once. The sequencing sample was made of naive CD8+ T cells sorted from blood. The rearrangement uses TRBV19 and TRBJ1-6; TRBD1 agrees at 8 bases. The TCR originated in a woman aged 30 to 39 in good health. The CDR3: CASTMDREGINSPLHF. DNA of the CDR3: TGTGCCAGTACCATGGACAGGGAAGGGATTAATTCACCCCTCCACTTT.